The 25 T cell receptor beta chains below come from one sample, sequenced in a study of metastatic and nonmetastatic thyroid tumors. Using MiXCR, TCRdb reanalyzed the PCR reads. The sample records roughly 48,000 clones, around a sixth being singletons. All patients were untreated before thyroid surgery. Sample: blood. Every receptor here comes from a female donor with papillary thyroid cancer or a benign thyroid nodule (not recorded which). Some clones in this sample may be carry-over from other donors' samples.

This clone was recorded at least ten times. The genes are TRBV28 and TRBJ2-4, with a weak D call TRBD2 (5 bases). CDR3 size: 16 residues. Germline V CDR1 and CDR2: MDHEN, SYDVKM. V was clipped by 6 bases and J by 0 bases, with 15 bases between them. CDR3 DNA: TGTGCCAGCAGGGACTCGGGGTTCCTAGCCAAAAACATTCAGTACTTC. As protein: CASRDSGFLAKNIQYF.

This clone occurred a few times. Germline is not matched at one junction end, which may reflect a read error. The chain uses TRBV6-1 and TRBJ1-3, with 7 bases fitting TRBD1. The germline gives CDR1 MNHNS, CDR2 SASEGT. The CDR3 is 15 residues long. The CDR3, as DNA: TGTGCCAGCGTCCTACGGGACAGCTCTGTAAACACCATATATTTT. Translating gives CASVLRDSSVNTIYF.

The rearrangement uses TRBV20-1 and TRBJ2-1; 11 nucleotides line up with TRBD2. Germline-derived CDR1 and CDR2 are DFQATT and SNEGSKA (reference sequence). CDR3 length: 15 amino acids. Trimming took 8 bases from V and 5 from J; bases not matched to a gene: 11. As DNA, the CDR3 is TGCAGTTCTATACTGGGGACTAGCGGTAACAATGAGCAGTTCTTC. Encoded protein: CSSILGTSGNNEQFF.

The chain couples TRBV20-1 to TRBJ2-3; TRBD2 matches 8 bases. Germline V CDR1 and CDR2: DFQATT, SNEGSKA (reference sequence). The CDR3 has 16 amino acids. After removal of 5 bases from V and 1 base from J, the junction contained 11 bases not matched to a gene. The CDR3 DNA reads as TGCAGTGCTCCACGCGGGAGGAGGGTCGGCACAGATACGCAGTATTTT. It is translated as CSAPRGRRVGTDTQYF.

In this sample, this clone turned up many times. V is TRBV9 and J is TRBJ1-6, with no clear D. V was pared by 4 bases and J by 5 bases, with 13 bases between. CDR1 and CDR2 from the germline V gene are SGDLS and YYNGEE. The CDR3 loop spans 15 amino acids. The CDR3 here is CASSPTSLDNSPLHF. In DNA form, the CDR3 reads TGTGCCAGCAGCCCAACGAGTCTCGATAATTCACCCCTCCACTTT.

Notes on this clone: The junction shows a germline mismatch at one end, possibly a read error. The gene calls are TRBV18 and TRBJ1-2; D ambiguous. The CDR3 length is 13 residues. Germline V gene sequence: CDR1 KGHSH, CDR2 LQKENI. The CDR3 is CASPPVSLSGYTF. The CDR3 region has the DNA TGTGCCAGCCCACCAGTCAGCCTAAGTGGCTACACCTTC.

The gene calls are TRBV15 and TRBJ1-5; D is uncertain. Deletions cut 6 bases from V and 2 bases from J, with 20 bases between. Germline V gene data show CDR1 as LNHNV and CDR2 as YYDKDF (reference sequence). CDR3 size: 17 residues. The CDR3 reads CATSLLAGRRGNQPQHF. CDR3 in DNA: TGTGCCACCAGTCTGTTGGCAGGACGTAGAGGCAATCAGCCCCAGCATTTT.

At least ten counts were recorded for this clone. V is TRBV20-1 and J is TRBJ2-5, with 8 bases lining up with TRBD2. Germline CDR1 is DFQATT and CDR2 is SNEGSKA (reference sequence). V was pared by 3 bases and J by 4 bases, with 13 bases of the junction left unmatched. The CDR3 extends over 16 amino acids. The CDR3 nucleotides are TGCAGTGCTAGGCCCGGAGAGCGGGAGTGGGGAGAGACCCAGTACTTC. Its translation: CSARPGEREWGETQYF.

The gene calls are TRBV6-1 and TRBJ2-2, with a tentative D call TRBD1 (5 bases). CDR1 and CDR2 (germline): MNHNS, SASEGT. V lost 4 bases and J lost 1, with 10 bases in between. The CDR3 spans 15 residues. The CDR3, as DNA: TGTGCCAGCAGTGTGGATACAGGGAACACCGGGGAGCTGTTTTTT. Its translation is CASSVDTGNTGELFF.

Regarding this clone: This may be a read error: a much more frequent sequence differs by one nucleotide. This chain links TRBV29-1 with TRBJ2-3; D is undetermined. The germline V and J ends were trimmed by 4 bases and 2 bases, with 13 bases remaining between them. This CDR3 region has 14 residues. Germline values: CDR1 SQVTM, CDR2 ANQGSEA. The chain's CDR3 is CSVVWSGFTDTQYF. In DNA form, the CDR3 reads TGCAGCGTTGTTTGGTCTGGATTCACAGATACGCAGTATTTT.

This chain connects TRBV11-2 to TRBJ2-1; D is perhaps TRBD2 (6 bases). Germline V gene sequence: CDR1 SGHAT, CDR2 FQNNGV. The CDR3 is 18 amino acids. V dropped 5 bases and J dropped 7 bases, with 27 bases sitting between them. CDR3 DNA sequence: TGTGCCAGCAGCCACCACTGGAGGGGTGCCCAGGTGTGGAATGAGCAGTTCTTC. Its protein is CASSHHWRGAQVWNEQFF.

This clone was counted a few times. Mismatch with germline at one junction end may stem from a read error. The chain couples TRBV24-1 to TRBJ2-1; 9 nucleotides line up with TRBD2. CDR3 length: 16 residues. In germline, CDR1 is KGHDR, CDR2 SFDVKD. Here the CDR3 DNA reads TGTGCCACCAGTTATTTGCATCGGCTAGCGGGGAAAGGTGAGTTCTTC. It translates to CATSYLHRLAGKGEFF.

This clone has more than one count but fewer than ten. This sequence may be a read error, since a much larger clone differs from it by one base. The conserved final phenylalanine or tryptophan is absent from the CDR3, which likely points to a read error. The J gene is TRBJ2-2, the V gene TRBV18; 7 bases line up with TRBD1. J gave up 3 bases and V 4 bases, and 2 bases lay outside the gene matches. The CDR3 sequence is 14 residues long. CDR1 is KGHSH and CDR2 is LQKENI in the germline V gene. CDR3 region: CASSRDRDTGELFS. CDR3 DNA: TGTGCCAGCTCACGAGACAGGGACACCGGGGAGCTGTTTTCT.

This clone was counted at least ten times. The rearrangement uses TRBV14 and TRBJ2-3; TRBD1 is a possible D gene (6 bases). The CDR3 spans 15 residues. The ends were cut back, 2 bases at V and 0 bases at J, with 9 bases in the middle. Germline-derived CDR1 and CDR2 are SGHDN and FVKESK. The CDR3 here is CASSQLQGSTDTQYF. The CDR3 DNA reads TGTGCCAGCAGCCAACTACAGGGTAGCACAGATACGCAGTATTTT.

In its sample, this clone was seen a few times. One end of the junction varies from germline; a read error may be responsible. V usage is TRBV27 and J usage is TRBJ1-6; 10 nucleotides agree with TRBD1. The CDR3 has 15 residues. Germline CDR1 MNHEY, CDR2 SMNVEV (reference sequence). The CDR3 sequence: CAISSGDRGHSPLHF. The CDR3 DNA is TGTGCCATCAGTTCTGGGGACAGGGGACATTCACCCCTCCACTTT.

This clone was found many times. This chain connects TRBV6-6 to TRBJ2-1, with D perhaps TRBD1 (5 bases). V was shortened by 2 bases and J by 6 bases, with 17 bases between the two germline ends. This CDR3 comprises 16 residues. Per the germline V gene, CDR1 is MNHNY and CDR2 is SVGAGI (reference sequence). The CDR3 sequence: CASSYTIESGANEQFF. In DNA form, the CDR3 reads TGTGCCAGCAGTTACACCATCGAGTCTGGGGCCAATGAGCAGTTCTTC.

The chain combines TRBV27 with TRBJ2-5; no firm D call. In germline, CDR1 is MNHEY, CDR2 SMNVEV (reference sequence). This CDR3 has 16 amino acids. V lost 4 bases, J lost 4 bases, and 19 bases lay in between. CDR3 bases: TGTGCCAGCAGTTCCGGATTGCTACAGAGACGAGAGACCCAGTACTTC. Residues: CASSSGLLQRRETQYF.

This clone was found many times. The chain has TRBV27 and TRBJ2-2, with D perhaps TRBD1 or TRBD2 (6 bases each). V lost 7 bases and J lost 7, with 16 bases in between. Germline values: CDR1 MNHEY, CDR2 SMNVEV (reference sequence). The CDR3 loop spans 14 amino acids. As DNA, the CDR3 is TGTGCCAGCAAAAGTTGGGGGGCTGTCGGGGAGCTGTTTTTT. It specifies CASKSWGAVGELFF.

A word on this clone: A read error may be the cause here, since a much bigger clone is one base away. V gene TRBV14 combines with J gene TRBJ2-1; D not certain. Germline lookup yields CDR1 SGHDN and CDR2 FVKESK. The CDR3 is made up of 14 amino acids. The CDR3 loop is CASIQLGLYNEQFF. The DNA of the CDR3 is TGTGCCAGCATCCAATTAGGCCTCTACAATGAGCAGTTCTTC.

Sample share makes this clone medium-sized. The chain couples TRBV6-1 to TRBJ2-7; 10 bases match TRBD2. This CDR3 has 15 amino acids. Looked up from germline, CDR1 is MNHNS and CDR2 is SASEGT. J lost 3 bases, V lost 3 bases, and 5 bases had no gene match. In nucleotides, the CDR3 is TGTGCCAGCAGTGATGAGCGGGAGGGCTTCTACGAGCAGTACTTC. This translates into CASSDEREGFYEQYF.

The chain combines TRBV15 with TRBJ2-1; D is perhaps TRBD1 (6 bases). The germline gives CDR1 LNHNV, CDR2 YYDKDF (reference sequence). This CDR3 is 16 amino acids long. Trimming left V 7 bases short and J 8 bases short, with 24 bases between. CDR3 in DNA: TGTGCCACCATCAGTCCCTCGTGCCAGGGGAGCGATGAGCAGTTCTTC. Protein product: CATISPSCQGSDEQFF.

This chain links TRBV12-5 with TRBJ2-5; D gene ambiguous. Germline assignment: CDR1 LGHNT and CDR2 FRNRAP. With 10 bases removed from V and 5 bases from J, the gap between germline ends came to 29 bases. The length of the CDR3 is 17 residues. The CDR3 region is CAKPIFTLSRTQETQYF. The CDR3 DNA sequence: TGTGCTAAGCCTATTTTTACCTTATCACGGACGCAGGAGACCCAGTACTTC.

Ten or more counts support this clone. The rearrangement joins TRBV6-5 to TRBJ2-1, with D possibly called TRBD1 or TRBD2 (5 bases each). CDR1 is MNHEY, CDR2 SVGAGI, per germline. The ends were cut back, 7 bases at V and 0 bases at J, with 19 bases in the middle. The CDR3 has 17 amino acids. CDR3: CASKTGGGRDSYNEQFF. The CDR3 DNA reads as TGTGCCAGCAAAACAGGTGGAGGCCGTGACTCCTACAATGAGCAGTTCTTC.

V gene TRBV3-1 combines with J gene TRBJ2-7; the D is unclear. V was shortened by 6 bases and J by 2 bases, with 8 bases between the two germline ends. From germline, CDR1 is LGHDT and CDR2 YNNKEL (reference sequence). The CDR3 has 12 amino acids. The CDR3 DNA reads TGTGCCAGCAGACCCCATGCCTACGAGCAGTACTTC. Encoded protein: CASRPHAYEQYF.

This clone was seen a few times. The CDR3 ends on some other residue instead of the conserved phenylalanine or tryptophan, so this is likely a read error. This chain joins TRBV19 and TRBJ2-7; 8 nucleotides match TRBD2. The CDR3 runs 14 residues. The trim removed 1 base at V and 4 bases at J, leaving 3 bases unmatched. The germline CDR1 and CDR2 sequences are LNHDA and SQIVND (reference sequence). Here the CDR3 reads CASSIGIAGYEQYI. CDR3 DNA: TGTGCCAGTAGTATAGGGATAGCGGGATACGAGCAGTACATC.